A selection of T cell receptor beta chains follows, all from one sample in a study of blood T cell repertoires in COVID-19. Measured with immunoSEQ multiplex PCR; TCRdb has only the in-frame clones, and not every one. This sample yields about 180,000 clones, of which roughly 87% are seen a single time; 2% to 2.5% belongs to the top ten. The source material was PBMCs or T cells enriched from blood (not recorded which). The origin of the receptors is a woman between 40 and 50 years old with acute COVID-19. Both conserved end residues are part of each CDR3.

TRBJ2-4	TRBV2	CASSARTEIAKNIQYF
TRBJ2-5	TRBV7-3	CASSFAGGSQETQYF
TRBJ2-5	TRBV18	CASSPRGGSAETQYF
TRBJ1-3	TRBV9	CASSPDRSLSGNTIYF
TRBJ2-6	TRBV27	CASMEGQGFPGANVLTF
TRBJ1-2	TRBV18	CASSPDRGTGYTF
TRBJ2-3	TRBV7-2	CASSPRLAGIPDTQYF
TRBJ2-3	TRBV27	CASSFVGFDTQYF
TRBJ2-2	TRBV2	CASNGPILTGELFF
TRBJ2-5	TRBV5-1	CASSAGQGTLQETQYF
TRBJ2-6	TRBV19	CASSITSGGSGANVLTF
TRBJ2-2	TRBV7-3	CASSYTQATGELFF
TRBJ2-7	TRBV9	CASSVGQGDFYEQYF
TRBJ1-1	TRBV3-1/TRBV3-2	CASSLDRATEAFF
TRBJ1-6	TRBV7-3	CASSPRPAYNSPLHF
TRBJ1-6	TRBV6-6	CASSSAPPIDSPLHF
TRBJ2-3	TRBV24-1	CATSDRVPGNPFSTDTQYF
TRBJ2-3	TRBV10-3	CAISASLGGATDTQYF
TRBJ2-1	TRBV18	CASSPDGTGVYNEQFF
TRBJ1-2	TRBV23-1	CASSPPRPQGSRYGYTF
TRBJ1-5	TRBV7-9	CASGAGTGNQPQHF
TRBJ2-3	TRBV5-1	CASSFDRETTDTQYF
TRBJ2-2	TRBV4-1	CASRDGQGIGELFF
TRBJ1-5	TRBV6-6	CASSYPRDYQPQHF
TRBJ2-1	TRBV7-9	CASSSPSGGSHNEQFF
TRBJ1-2	TRBV9	CASSVDLPGSNGYTF
TRBJ1-6	TRBV27	CASSLSPQHNSPLHF
TRBJ1-2	TRBV5-6	CASRLTGGLGYTF
TRBJ2-1	TRBV5-4	CASSLEGALAYNEQFF
TRBJ2-5	TRBV2	CASSDPIGGGETQYF
TRBJ2-1	TRBV7-3	CASSPRVAGGNEQFF
TRBJ2-3	TRBV29-1	CSVAGTGDTDTQYF
TRBJ2-7	TRBV5-5	CASSSGTGVGEQYF
TRBJ2-1	TRBV7-2	CASSPGYSYNEQFF
TRBJ2-3	TRBV7-2	CASSLEREDSDTQYF
TRBJ2-4	TRBV7-8	CASSPQRGQGNIQYF
TRBJ2-1	TRBV3-1/TRBV3-2	CASSQDGSGRRNNEQFF
TRBJ2-3	TRBV19	CASSPPGTGYTDTQYF
TRBJ2-3	TRBV6-5	CASSYWAAGRDTQYF
TRBJ2-7	TRBV27	CASSLSGFNMEQYF
TRBJ2-3	TRBV6-5	CASNGLGRGSHTQYF
TRBJ1-6	TRBV27	CASSLSGRINSPLHF
TRBJ2-3	TRBV7-2	CASSFNPGVEDTQYF
TRBJ1-6	TRBV11-2	CASSLAPTGSPPLHF
TRBJ2-7	TRBV19	CASGTGLRAPGYEQYF